This TCR beta chain appears in the sequencing data of a study of shared clonotypes between healthy human individuals. Study-wide results and caveats: Few donors restricted represented genetic and exposure-history diversity.

Clones were sequenced by immunoSEQ multiplex PCR, and TCRdb holds only the in-frame ones, with some missing. The data contain approximately 350,000 clones, about 96% of them singletons. CDR3 length equals 12 residues. Deletions cut 5 bases from V and 2 bases from J, with 5 bases between. CDR1 and CDR2 from the germline V gene are SEHNR and FQNEAQ (reference sequence). Regarding this clone: Antigen specificity is unknown.

This receptor was obtained from a man between 25 and 39 years old in good health. The chain links TRBV7-9 to TRBJ2-3; no reliable D call. Material for sequencing was memory CD8+ T cells sorted from blood. Subset reported: CD45RO+ cells pooled with CCR7-negative TemRA cells. CDR3 DNA sequence: TGTGCCAGCAGCCCCGACACAGATACGCAGTATTTT. It translates to CASSPDTDTQYF.